This T cell receptor (beta chain) was recovered during a study of OX40 agonist ivuxolimab in advanced cancers. Some clones are missing from TCRdb's copy, which holds only in-frame ones; the method was immunoSEQ multiplex PCR. The sample lists approximately 70,000 clones, 85% to 95% seen once, with 4% to 5% in the top ten. The receptor comes from an adult with an advanced solid tumor such as melanoma, head and neck, liver or kidney cancer. Sequenced material: CD4+ or CD8+ T cells sorted from blood, taken in a trial of the OX40 agonist ivuxolimab.

The CDR3 region is CASSPSEQTNTGELFF. Written as DNA, the CDR3 is TGTGCCAGCAGCCCGAGCGAGCAGACTAACACCGGGGAGCTGTTTTTT. The chain uses TRBV28 and TRBJ2-2; D gene unclear. Deletions cut 6 bases from V and 2 bases from J, with 16 bases between. The CDR3 has 16 residues. The V gene's germline CDR1 is MDHEN and CDR2 SYDVKM.